Presented here are 15 T cell receptor beta chains from one specimen sequenced in a study of immune heterogeneity within non-small cell lung tumors. Amplification of the TCR beta CDR3 was achieved through multiplex PCR with 32 V and 13 J primers. Using its own MiXCR run on the multiplex PCR reads, TCRdb lists one record per CDR3 protein. The sample shows some 11,000 distinct CDR3 sequences, about a fifth of them seen only once. At roughly 610 ng per sample, bulk tumor genomic DNA provided the template. Collection of several biopsies per primary tumor, spaced far apart, took place during surgery. The cohort was untreated, with newly diagnosed non-small cell lung cancer undergoing curative surgery. The sequencing input was lung tumor tissue. Receptors originate from a man aged 55 to 69 with non-small cell lung cancer.

This clonotype occurred a few times. The CDR3 loop is CASSLRTSGNYNEQFF. The CDR3 bases are TGTGCCAGCAGTCTCCGGACTAGCGGAAATTACAATGAGCAGTTCTTC. The chain combines TRBV27 with TRBJ2-1, with 10 bases lining up with TRBD2. The CDR3 is 16 residues long. With 5 bases clipped from V and 4 bases from J, the junction kept 8 bases outside the gene matches. Looked up from germline, CDR1 is MNHEY and CDR2 is SMNVEV (reference sequence).

In its sample, this clonotype ranks as medium-sized. V is TRBV12-3 or TRBV12-4 and J is TRBJ2-3; the match to TRBD1 covers 8 bases. CDR3 length: 14 amino acids. The V segment lost 6 bases and the J segment 6 bases; nucleotides outside the gene matches: 8. The CDR3 sequence is CASSLTGASDTQYF. CDR3 nucleotides: TGTGCCAGCAGCCTGACAGGGGCAAGCGATACGCAGTATTTT.

This clonotype was seen only a few times. The V call is TRBV10-3, the J call TRBJ2-1, with TRBD2 matching over 8 bases. Trimming cost V 8 bases and J 6 bases; bases outside gene matches: 15. Per germline, CDR1 ENHRY and CDR2 SYGVKD. The CDR3 has 16 amino acids. The CDR3 nucleotides are TGTGCCATCGAGACCAAAGAGCGGGAGCGTTCCAATGAGCAGTTCTTC. It specifies CAIETKERERSNEQFF.

Only a few counts were recorded for this clonotype. This chain uses TRBV7-2 with TRBJ1-2; perhaps TRBD1 as D (6 bases). V was pared by 4 bases and J by 2 bases, with 20 bases between. The CDR3 has 17 residues. Germline CDR1 and CDR2: SGHTA and FQGNSA. Here the CDR3 reads CASSSHQGGAGNYGYTF. Written as DNA, the CDR3 is TGTGCCAGCAGCTCACACCAAGGGGGAGCGGGAAACTATGGCTACACCTTC.

In its sample, this clonotype ranks as medium-sized. V is TRBV20-1 and J is TRBJ1-5; TRBD1 is a possible D gene (5 bases). In germline, CDR1 is DFQATT, CDR2 SNEGSKA (reference sequence). Trimming removed 5 bases at V and 5 bases at J, with 19 bases between. CDR3 length: 15 amino acids. CDR3 region: CSAHRGMLDDQPQHF. The DNA for the CDR3 is TGCAGTGCTCACCGGGGGATGCTGGATGATCAGCCCCAGCATTTT.

This clonotype is judged medium-sized (0.01 to 0.1%). The chain is built from TRBV27 and TRBJ2-6; 8 nucleotides line up with TRBD1. From germline, CDR1 is MNHEY and CDR2 SMNVEV (reference sequence). The length of the CDR3 is 17 residues. Germline trimming cut 5 bases from V and 2 bases from J; bases unmatched to any gene: 8. The CDR3 is CASSGLQGAAGANVLTF. CDR3 nucleotides: TGTGCCAGCAGTGGGTTGCAGGGGGCGGCTGGGGCCAACGTCCTGACTTTC. The variable domain in full, completed from reference TRBV27 and TRBJ2-6, reads EAQVTQNPRYLITVTGKKLTVTCSQNMNHEYMSWYRQDPGLGLRQIYYSMNVEVTDKGDVPEGYKVSRKEKRNFPLILESPSPNQTSLYFCASSGLQGAAGANVLTFGAGSRLTVL.

This clonotype was detected many times. J is TRBJ2-3 and V is TRBV5-1; TRBD2 aligns across 7 bases. V gave up 0 bases and J gave up 1 base; unmatched junction bases: 8. The germline gives CDR1 SGHRS, CDR2 YFSETQ. This CDR3 contains 17 residues. The CDR3 here is CASSLADHAGGTDTQYF. DNA of the CDR3: TGCGCCAGCAGCTTGGCTGATCACGCGGGAGGCACAGATACGCAGTATTTT.

By proportion, this clonotype is medium-sized. The chain combines TRBV3-1 with TRBJ1-6; D gene unclear. CDR1 LGHDT and CDR2 YNNKEL come from the germline V gene (reference sequence). This CDR3 region has 15 residues. Trimming shortened V by 0 bases and J by 6 bases, and 9 bases separated the two germline ends. This CDR3 reads CASSQDSGRNSPLHF. CDR3 nucleotides: TGTGCCAGCAGCCAAGATTCGGGCCGTAATTCACCCCTCCACTTT.

This clonotype has a handful of counts. The rearrangement joins TRBV5-1 to TRBJ2-3, with 7 bases that match TRBD2. The CDR3 is 15 amino acids. The germline CDR1 and CDR2 sequences are SGHRS and YFSETQ. V shed 0 bases, J shed 2 bases, and the junction held 3 bases outside the gene matches. CDR3 sequence reads: CASSLAGGPTDTQYF. The CDR3 DNA follows: TGCGCCAGCAGCTTGGCGGGGGGTCCCACAGATACGCAGTATTTT.

The chain combines TRBV9 with TRBJ2-7, with TRBD2 identical over 8 bases. CDR1 and CDR2 (germline): SGDLS, YYNGEE. This CDR3 contains 13 residues. The ends lost 3 bases at V and 6 bases at J; junction bases unmatched: 5. CDR3 DNA sequence: TGTGCCAGCAGCGGTGGCGCGGGGGGCGAGCAGTACTTC. Translating it yields CASSGGAGGEQYF.

On this clonotype: A much larger clone is a single base away; this may be a read error. V gene TRBV30 combines with J gene TRBJ1-5; the D is unclear. Trimming cost V 0 bases and J 2 bases, with 11 bases left between them. The CDR3 consists of 15 residues. Germline V gene sequence: CDR1 GTSNPN, CDR2 SVGIG (reference sequence). CDR3 protein: CAWSVGSRGNQPQHF. DNA for the CDR3: TGTGCCTGGAGTGTCGGATCTAGGGGCAATCAGCCCCAGCATTTT. Filled out from reference TRBV30 and TRBJ1-5, the complete variable domain reads SQTIHQWPATLVQPVGSPLSLECTVEGTSNPNLYWYRQAAGRGLQLLFYSVGIGQISSEVPQNLSASRPQDRQFILSSKKLLLSDSGFYLCAWSVGSRGNQPQHFGDGTRLSIL.

This clonotype was counted a few times. The chain uses TRBV11-2 and TRBJ2-2; 8 bases are a match to TRBD1. V shed 6 bases and J 4 bases; nucleotides not matched to a gene: 19. Germline CDR1 is SGHAT and CDR2 is FQNNGV. The CDR3 has 19 residues. The CDR3 reads CASRRSGTGGVLGTGELFF. In DNA form, the CDR3 reads TGTGCCAGCAGGCGATCCGGGACAGGAGGGGTTTTAGGCACCGGGGAGCTGTTTTTT.

The sample holds many counts of this clonotype. This chain connects TRBV2 to TRBJ2-7; 7 nucleotides agree with TRBD2. V was clipped by 0 bases and J by 6 bases; unmatched bases: 5. There are 14 residues in the CDR3. Germline loops: CDR1 SNHLY, CDR2 FYNNEI. The CDR3, as DNA: TGTGCCAGCAGTGAAGCCAGCGGGATTGGCGAGCAGTACTTC. Amino acids: CASSEASGIGEQYF.

This clonotype came up a few times. CDR3 bases: TGTGCCAGCAGCCCGGGACCTAGCGGGAACAATGAGCAGTTCTTC. As protein: CASSPGPSGNNEQFF. The chain carries TRBV9 and TRBJ2-1; 9 bases match TRBD2. This CDR3 is 15 amino acids long. The trim removed 4 bases at V and 5 bases at J, leaving 7 bases unmatched. Per germline, CDR1 SGDLS and CDR2 YYNGEE.

This clonotype was detected many times. This chain connects TRBV11-2 to TRBJ1-1, with D unresolved. V dropped 5 bases and J dropped 5 bases, with 9 bases sitting between them. CDR3 length: 12 amino acids. Germline V gives CDR1 SGHAT, CDR2 FQNNGV. CDR3 loop: CASSPTLTEAFF. The CDR3 DNA follows: TGTGCCAGCAGCCCGACCTTGACTGAAGCTTTCTTT.